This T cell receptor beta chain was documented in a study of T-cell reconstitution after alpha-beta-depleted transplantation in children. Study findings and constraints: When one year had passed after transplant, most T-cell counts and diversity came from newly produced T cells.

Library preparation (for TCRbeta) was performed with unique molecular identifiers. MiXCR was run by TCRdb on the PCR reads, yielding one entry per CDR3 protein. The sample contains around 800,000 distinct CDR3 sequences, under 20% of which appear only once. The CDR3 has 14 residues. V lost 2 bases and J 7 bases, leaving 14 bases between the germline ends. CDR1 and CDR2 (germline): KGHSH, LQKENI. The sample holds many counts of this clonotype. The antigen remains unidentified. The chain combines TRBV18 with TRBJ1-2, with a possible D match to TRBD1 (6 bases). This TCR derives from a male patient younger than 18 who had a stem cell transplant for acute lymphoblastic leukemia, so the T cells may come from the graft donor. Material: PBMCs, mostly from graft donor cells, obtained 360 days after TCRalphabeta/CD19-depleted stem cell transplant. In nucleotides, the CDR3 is TGTGCCAGCTCACCAATCCGGGACATAGGTGGCTACACCTTC. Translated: CASSPIRDIGGYTF.